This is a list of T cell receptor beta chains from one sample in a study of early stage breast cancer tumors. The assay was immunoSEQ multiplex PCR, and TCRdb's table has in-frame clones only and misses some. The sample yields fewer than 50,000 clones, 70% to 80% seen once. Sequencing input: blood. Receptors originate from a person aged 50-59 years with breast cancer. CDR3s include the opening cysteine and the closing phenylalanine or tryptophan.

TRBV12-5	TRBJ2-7	CASGLDRGYEQYF
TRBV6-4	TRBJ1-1	CASSELDRANTEAFF
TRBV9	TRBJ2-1	CASSVVAGGNPEQFF
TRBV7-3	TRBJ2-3	CASSFGTQGTDTQYF
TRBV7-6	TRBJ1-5	CASSNYGTGKNQPQHF
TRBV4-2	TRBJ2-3	CASSPLAGDLTDTQYF
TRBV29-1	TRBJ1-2	CSVERQGAGYGYTF
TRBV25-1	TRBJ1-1	CASSANRGQWTEAFF
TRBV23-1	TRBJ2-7	CASSQGQPHEQYF
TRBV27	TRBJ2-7	CASSIRLAGAPYEQYF
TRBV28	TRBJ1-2	CASSGQGDGYTF
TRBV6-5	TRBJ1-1	CASSTGGAGEAFF
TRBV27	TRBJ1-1	CASSLRGRGEAFF
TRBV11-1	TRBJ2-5	CASSAPGLRETQYF
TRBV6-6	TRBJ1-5	CASSSNQPQHF
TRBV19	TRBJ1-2	CAGRRAYGYTF
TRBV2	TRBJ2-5	CASNRIGEGGTQYF
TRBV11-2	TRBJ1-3	CASSQAGNTIYF
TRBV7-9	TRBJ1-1	CASSLDGKNTEAFF
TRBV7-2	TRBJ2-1	CASSLPRTYNEQFF
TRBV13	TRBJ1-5	CASSQGGGSNQPQHF
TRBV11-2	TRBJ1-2	CASSPRLQRGYTF
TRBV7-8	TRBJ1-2	CASSLGGLGGYGYTF
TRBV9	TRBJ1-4	CASSPGSANEKLFF
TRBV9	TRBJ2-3	CASSGAGYTDTQYF
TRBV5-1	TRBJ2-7	CASSSDSPYEQYF
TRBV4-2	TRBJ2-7	CASSQVAGGAYEQYF
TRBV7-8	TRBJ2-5	CASSFETSGYQETQYF
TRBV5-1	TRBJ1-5	CASSASGLNQPQHF
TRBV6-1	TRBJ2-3	CASSERGGTTDTQYF
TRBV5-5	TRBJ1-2	CASSPGTDLFGYTF
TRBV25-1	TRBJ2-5	CASSVYGETQYF
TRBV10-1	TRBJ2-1	CASRLGKHEQFF
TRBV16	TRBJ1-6	CASSQERAGRSPLHF
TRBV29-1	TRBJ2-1	CSVDSRVGRNEQFF
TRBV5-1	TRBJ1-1	CASSFLGGEAFF
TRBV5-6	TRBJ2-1	CASSRTGLNARGTFF
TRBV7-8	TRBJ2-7	CASSLVGGSRGEQYF
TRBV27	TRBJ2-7	CASSLEQGRVYEQYF
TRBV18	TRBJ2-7	CASSPGTTSEQYF